The 23 T cell receptor beta chains below all came from one sample that was sequenced in a study of Ad26.COV2.S vaccination and SARS-CoV-2 variants. The treatment here: some 20 received Ad26.COV2.S at low or high dose, single or two shots; a few received placebo; per-sample allocation not given. Sampling was performed 63 days after the first vaccine or placebo injection. Sequencing used immunoSEQ multiplex PCR; TCRdb keeps in-frame clones, though not all of them. The table lists over 200,000 clones, roughly 90% of them singletons, with roughly 10% in the top ten. The sample here was peripheral blood, taken in a trial of Ad26.COV2.S vaccine versus placebo. These receptor sequences come from a person between 18 and 59 years old who received the Ad26.COV2.S COVID-19 vaccine or a placebo.

The V gene is TRBV28, the J gene TRBJ1-4; a possible D gene is TRBD1 (5 bases). Trimming took 5 bases from V and 8 from J, leaving 24 bases between them. There are 17 residues in the CDR3. Looked up from germline, CDR1 is MDHEN and CDR2 is SYDVKM. The CDR3 sequence: CASSTGIVGTGYEKLFF. Written as DNA, the CDR3 is TGTGCCAGCAGTACTGGGATAGTGGGGACGGGATACGAAAAACTGTTTTTT.

The genes are TRBV5-6 and TRBJ2-3; 8 bases align to TRBD1. The CDR3 loop spans 15 amino acids. The germline gives CDR1 SGHDT, CDR2 YYEEEE. V dropped 5 bases and J dropped 3; count of bases not matched to a gene: 8. CDR3 DNA: TGTGCCAGCAGACCTGACAGGGGAAGGACAGATACGCAGTATTTT. Residues: CASRPDRGRTDTQYF.

CDR3 coding DNA: TGTGCCAGCAGTGAACAGCCTTTTAATGAAAAACTGTTTTTT. This sequence encodes CASSEQPFNEKLFF. This chain connects TRBV6-4 to TRBJ1-4; D unclear. This CDR3 is 14 amino acids long. Germline V gene data show CDR1 as MRHNA and CDR2 as SNTAGT. V lost 3 bases, J lost 4 bases, and 9 bases lay in between.

The chain uses TRBV28 and TRBJ2-7; 7 bases are shared with TRBD1. This CDR3 spans 15 amino acids. V lost 2 bases and J lost 0; bases outside the gene matches: 4. Per germline, CDR1 MDHEN and CDR2 SYDVKM. DNA for the CDR3: TGTGCCAGCAGTTTAGGTGGGACAGCCTCCTACGAGCAGTACTTC. This encodes CASSLGGTASYEQYF.

This chain joins TRBV28 and TRBJ1-5, with D maybe TRBD1 (6 bases). V gave up 8 bases and J gave up 7 bases, with 18 bases separating them. The CDR3 runs 14 residues. CDR1 MDHEN and CDR2 SYDVKM come from the germline V gene. CDR3 in amino acids: CASDTGAPGQPQHF. The CDR3 bases are TGTGCCAGCGACACGGGGGCGCCGGGGCAGCCCCAGCATTTT.

The chain uses TRBV18 and TRBJ2-1; D gene ambiguous. Germline-derived CDR1 and CDR2 are KGHSH and LQKENI. V was shortened by 1 base and J by 3 bases, with 13 bases between the two germline ends. The CDR3 spans 16 residues. CDR3 sequence: CASSPQQSEIYNEQFF. In nucleotides, the CDR3 is TGTGCCAGCTCACCACAGCAGTCTGAAATCTACAATGAGCAGTTCTTC.

This chain links TRBV21-1 with TRBJ2-5. TRBV21-1 is an annotated pseudogene. CDR3 length: 16 amino acids. This CDR3 is CASSKGRDLKKETQYF. CDR3 in DNA: TGTGCCAGCAGCAAAGGAAGGGATCTTAAGAAAGAGACCCAGTACTTC.

This chain uses TRBV10-3 with TRBJ1-2; 10 bases agree with TRBD1. V shed 3 bases and J 4 bases; nucleotides not matched to a gene: 11. The germline gives CDR1 ENHRY, CDR2 SYGVKD. The CDR3 has 17 amino acids. The CDR3 region is CAISDRTRTGGSYGYTF. The CDR3 nucleotides are TGTGCCATCAGTGACCGAACCCGGACAGGGGGTAGCTATGGCTACACCTTC.

A word on this clone: Other DNA sequences in this specimen translate into the identical CDR3. The J gene is TRBJ2-7, the V gene TRBV7-9; TRBD1 aligns across 10 bases. The CDR3 contains 15 residues. Losses at the gene ends were 4 bases for V and 3 bases for J; bases not matched to a gene: 6. Germline loops: CDR1 SEHNR, CDR2 FQNEAQ (reference sequence). The CDR3: CASSSSGTGVYEQYF. CDR3 sequence (DNA): TGTGCCAGCAGCTCGTCCGGGACAGGGGTCTACGAGCAGTACTTC.

The chain couples TRBV21-1 to TRBJ1-5; the D segment call TRBD1 is taken from the table without a DNA check. TRBV21-1 is reported as a pseudogene. CDR3 length: 16 amino acids. The CDR3 nucleotides read TGTGCCAGCAGCAAAGATGGCAGGGAAAGGGGTCAGCCCCAGCATTTT. Translated, it gives CASSKDGRERGQPQHF.

The CDR3 bases are TGTGCCAGCAGCCATGCCCCCCGACAGGGGTCGCCTGAAGCTTTCTTT. This translates into CASSHAPRQGSPEAFF. The rearrangement uses TRBV3-1 (or the pseudogene TRBV3-2) and TRBJ1-1; 8 nucleotides match TRBD1. CDR3 length: 16 residues. Trimming removed 3 bases from V and 6 bases from J; junction bases left unmatched: 12. Germline CDR1 LGHDT, CDR2 YNNKEL (reference sequence).

The chain employs TRBV2 and TRBJ1-1; no definite D call. The CDR3 loop spans 14 amino acids. Per germline, CDR1 SNHLY and CDR2 FYNNEI. V was pared by 1 base and J by 1 base, with 7 bases between. The CDR3 sequence is CASSEVAGNTEAFF. As DNA, the CDR3 is TGTGCCAGCAGTGAAGTTGCGGGGAACACTGAAGCTTTCTTT. Drawing the rest from reference TRBV2 and TRBJ1-1, the complete variable domain is EPEVTQTPSHQVTQMGQEVILRCVPISNHLYFYWYRQILGQKVEFLVSFYNNEISEKSEIFDDQFSVERPDGSNFTLKIRSTKLEDSAMYFCASSEVAGNTEAFFGQGTRLTVV.

J is TRBJ2-5 and V is TRBV20-1, with D possibly matching TRBD1 (5 bases). Trimming took off 8 bases at V and 4 bases at J, with 8 bases between the two ends. Germline CDR1 DFQATT, CDR2 SNEGSKA (reference sequence). The CDR3 is 10 amino acids. The CDR3 is CSPTGETQYF. CDR3 nucleotides: TGCAGTCCCACAGGAGAGACCCAGTACTTC.

The V and J genes are TRBV11-3 and TRBJ2-1, with D possibly called TRBD1 or TRBD2 (5 bases each). Deletions cut 5 bases from V and 4 bases from J, with 9 bases between. Germline lookup yields CDR1 SGHNT and CDR2 YENEEA. This CDR3 is built from 13 residues. CDR3 nucleotides: TGTGCCAGCAGCGAGAGGGGATACAATGAGCAGTTCTTC. It translates to CASSERGYNEQFF.

Concerning this clone: Other DNA sequences in this sample translate to the same CDR3. V and J are TRBV11-2 and TRBJ2-7; possibly TRBD2 for D (6 bases). CDR1 and CDR2 (germline): SGHAT, FQNNGV. V lost 1 base and J lost 2, with 12 bases in between. This CDR3 has 15 residues. The CDR3 nucleotides read TGTGCCAGCAGCTTAGGCGCCGGGGGACCCTACGAGCAGTACTTC. Protein: CASSLGAGGPYEQYF.

This chain joins TRBV3-1 (or the pseudogene TRBV3-2) and TRBJ2-3, with D tentatively TRBD2 (5 bases). Germline V lookup: CDR1 LGHDT, CDR2 YNNKEL (reference sequence). Between the trimmed V and J ends, which lost 4 bases and 0 bases, there was a span of 11 bases. This CDR3 has 15 amino acids. CDR3 sequence (DNA): TGTGCCAGCAGCCCGGTAGCGACTAGCACAGATACGCAGTATTTT. It translates to CASSPVATSTDTQYF.

The chain is built from TRBV6-2 or TRBV6-3 and TRBJ2-1; no clear D. Germline V CDR1 and CDR2: MNHEY, SVGEGT. This CDR3 comprises 18 residues. V was trimmed by 5 bases and J by 1 base, leaving 21 bases between them. The CDR3 nucleotides read TGTGCCAGCAGTCACCTGACTCATGGGGTTGGGTCCTACAATGAGCAGTTCTTC. Encoded protein: CASSHLTHGVGSYNEQFF.

The chain carries TRBV6-2 or TRBV6-3 and TRBJ2-6; D is unclear. Germline V gene lookup returns CDR1 MNHEY and CDR2 SVGEGT. V was pared by 2 bases and J by 0 bases, with 11 bases between. The CDR3 loop spans 17 amino acids. The CDR3, as DNA: TGTGCCAGCAGTTACGCCTCCTCAAGCTCTGGGGCCAACGTCCTGACTTTC. Its translation is CASSYASSSSGANVLTF.

Concerning this clone: Other DNA sequences in this specimen translate into the identical CDR3. V and J are TRBV7-9 and TRBJ1-1; D uncertain. V was cut by 3 bases and J by 1 base, with 6 bases left in between. The germline V gene has CDR1 SEHNR and CDR2 FQNEAQ (reference sequence). The CDR3 runs 13 residues. The chain's CDR3 is CASSLERNTEAFF. As DNA, the CDR3 is TGTGCCAGCAGCTTGGAACGGAACACTGAAGCTTTCTTT.

The chain links TRBV29-1 to TRBJ2-1, with D tentatively TRBD1 (6 bases). V was trimmed by 0 bases and J by 5 bases, leaving 14 bases between them. Germline lookup yields CDR1 SQVTM and CDR2 ANQGSEA. This CDR3 has 15 amino acids. CDR3 coding DNA: TGCAGCGTTGAAGATCTTCGGGACACCCACAATGAGCAGTTCTTC. Its protein is CSVEDLRDTHNEQFF.

This chain connects TRBV18 to TRBJ1-5; TRBD1 matches 11 bases. This CDR3 spans 17 amino acids. The V gene's germline CDR1 is KGHSH and CDR2 LQKENI. The ends lost 5 bases at V and 4 bases at J; junction bases unmatched: 10. The CDR3 is CASSSFSGTGGNQPQHF. CDR3 DNA: TGTGCCAGCTCATCCTTTTCCGGGACAGGGGGGAATCAGCCCCAGCATTTT.

The V call is TRBV28, the J call TRBJ1-1; 7 nucleotides line up with TRBD1. Trimming at V came to 4 bases and at J to 0 bases, leaving 5 bases not matched to a gene. In germline, CDR1 is MDHEN, CDR2 SYDVKM. CDR3 size: 15 residues. The CDR3 DNA reads as TGTGCCAGCAGTTCGACAGGGCACATGAACACTGAAGCTTTCTTT. Protein sequence: CASSSTGHMNTEAFF. Variable domain in full (rest from reference TRBV28 and TRBJ1-1): DVKVTQSSRYLVKRTGEKVFLECVQDMDHENMFWYRQDPGLGLRLIYFSYDVKMKEKGDIPEGYSVSREKKERFSLILESASTNQTSMYLCASSSTGHMNTEAFFGQGTRLTVV.

This clone was picked up one time. The chain carries TRBV3-1 (or the pseudogene TRBV3-2) and TRBJ2-5; no clear D gene. V lost 6 bases, J lost 7 bases, and 18 bases lay in between. The germline CDR1 and CDR2 sequences are LGHDT and YNNKEL (reference sequence). CDR3 length equals 14 residues. The CDR3 sequence is CASRSRPGPATQYF. CDR3 sequence (DNA): TGTGCCAGCAGATCAAGACCCGGTCCTGCGACCCAGTACTTC.